The 29 T cell receptor beta chains given below trace back to one sample, sequenced in a study of vaccination effects on CD4 cells after COVID-19. Their recognized antigens are unknown. TCRdb keeps only in-frame clones here, not all; method: immunoSEQ multiplex PCR. This sample has tens of thousands of clones, with over 65% found just once. Antigen-specific CD4+ T cells expanded by the ViraFEST assay with viral peptide pools were then sequenced. Following 10 days of culture, CD4+ T cells were isolated. In the vaccine recipients, nucleocapsid antibodies were negative and there was no prior SARS-CoV-2 infection. Specimen: CD4+ T cells from PBMCs cultured with HCoV-NL63 spike peptides, collected before COVID-19 vaccination. Receptors were obtained from a human donor who received a COVID-19 vaccine.

This clone has just a few counts. V usage is TRBV10-1 and J usage is TRBJ1-3; D unclear. Looked up from germline, CDR1 is WNHNN and CDR2 is SYGVQD (reference sequence). The CDR3 spans 15 residues. Trimming took 3 bases from V and 7 from J, leaving 16 bases between them. CDR3 nucleotide sequence: TGCGCCAGCAGTGATGTAAAGGGCCGATGGAACACCATATATTTT. The encoded protein is CASSDVKGRWNTIYF.

In this sample, this clone turned up once. The V call is TRBV29-1, the J call TRBJ1-1; a weak D match, TRBD1 (5 bases). The CDR3 length is 12 residues. The V and J ends lost 6 bases and 10 bases respectively, with 18 bases between them. Germline V gene data show CDR1 as SQVTM and CDR2 as ANQGSEA. In DNA, the CDR3 is TGCAGCGTCGAGACTGCTATTCAGGGAGCTTTCTTT. Translated: CSVETAIQGAFF.

The chain recombines TRBV18 with TRBJ1-1; 8 nucleotides line up with TRBD1. In germline, CDR1 is KGHSH, CDR2 LQKENI. The CDR3 spans 15 residues. Trimming at V came to 3 bases and at J to 2 bases, leaving 5 bases not matched to a gene. For the CDR3, the DNA is TGTGCCAGCTCACCCCAAGACAGGGGAAACACTGAAGCTTTCTTT. This codes for CASSPQDRGNTEAFF.

This chain connects TRBV9 to TRBJ2-1, with a tentative D call TRBD2 (6 bases). Germline CDR1 reads SGDLS; CDR2 reads YYNGEE. This CDR3 is built from 13 residues. Trimming removed 4 bases at V and 13 bases at J, with 18 bases between. The CDR3 region has the DNA TGTGCCAGCAGCCCACTAGCAATCGGGTTTCAGTTCTTC. Translated, it gives CASSPLAIGFQFF.

The chain carries TRBV2 and TRBJ1-2; TRBD1 might be the D (5 bases). Trimming shortened V by 4 bases and J by 8 bases, and 14 bases separated the two germline ends. Germline loops: CDR1 SNHLY, CDR2 FYNNEI. CDR3 length: 13 amino acids. The CDR3 here is CASSGDRDEGYTF. Here the CDR3 DNA reads TGTGCCAGCAGTGGCGACAGAGATGAAGGCTACACCTTC.

This clone was seen a handful of times. The chain employs TRBV19 and TRBJ1-2; 7 bases match TRBD1. The CDR3 runs to 14 residues. V was pared by 7 bases and J by 3 bases, with 8 bases of the junction left unmatched. Looked up from germline, CDR1 is LNHDA and CDR2 is SQIVND (reference sequence). The CDR3 DNA sequence: TGTGCCAGTAAACCATCAGGGGGTCACTATGGCTACACCTTC. This translates into CASKPSGGHYGYTF. The full variable domain, completed using reference TRBV19 and TRBJ1-2, is DGGITQSPKYLFRKEGQNVTLSCEQNLNHDAMYWYRQDPGQGLRLIYYSQIVNDFQKGDIAEGYSVSREKKESFPLTVTSAQKNPTAFYLCASKPSGGHYGYTFGSGTRLTVV.

The chain combines TRBV5-1 with TRBJ2-6; TRBD1 matches 7 bases. This CDR3 region has 15 residues. Germline CDR1 and CDR2: SGHRS and YFSETQ. After removal of 4 bases from V and 3 bases from J, the junction contained 4 bases not matched to a gene. In DNA, the CDR3 is TGCGCCAGCAGCGTAGGGACAGTTGGGGCCAACGTCCTGACTTTC. As protein: CASSVGTVGANVLTF.

The V and J genes are TRBV11-1 and TRBJ2-1; D unresolved. V was cut by 5 bases and J by 5 bases, with 10 bases left in between. CDR3 length: 13 residues. CDR1 and CDR2 (germline): SGHAT, FQDESV (reference sequence). The CDR3 loop reads CASSNDMNNEQFF. Here the CDR3 DNA reads TGTGCCAGCAGCAACGACATGAACAATGAGCAGTTCTTC. The whole variable domain, filled in from reference TRBV11-1 and TRBJ2-1, reads EAEVAQSPRYKITEKSQAVAFWCDPISGHATLYWYRQILGQGPELLVQFQDESVVDDSQLPKDRFSAERLKGVDSTLKIQPAELGDSAMYLCASSNDMNNEQFFGPGTRLTVL.

The chain links TRBV29-1 to TRBJ1-5, with D uncertain. This CDR3 has 16 amino acids. Germline CDR1 SQVTM, CDR2 ANQGSEA. Trimming cost V 3 bases and J 0 bases, with 15 bases left between them. The CDR3 sequence is CSVESASLYSNQPQHF. For the CDR3, the DNA is TGCAGCGTTGAGTCCGCTTCCCTATATAGCAATCAGCCCCAGCATTTT.

The chain has TRBV6-5 and TRBJ2-1; a possible D gene is TRBD1 (6 bases). The V and J ends lost 4 bases and 1 base respectively, with 14 bases between them. The length of the CDR3 is 16 residues. Per germline, CDR1 MNHEY and CDR2 SVGAGI. The CDR3 nucleotides are TGTGCCAGCAGTTCCTCACAGGGTCGGTCCTACAATGAGCAGTTCTTC. It codes for CASSSSQGRSYNEQFF.

This chain joins TRBV6-5 and TRBJ1-3, with D tentatively TRBD1 (5 bases). V gave up 8 bases and J gave up 4 bases, with 18 bases separating them. CDR1 and CDR2 from the germline V gene are MNHEY and SVGAGI. The CDR3 length is 15 residues. Written as DNA, the CDR3 is TGTGCCAGCGGGAGGGGAGGGTTTAACGGAAACACCATATATTTT. Its protein product is CASGRGGFNGNTIYF.

This rearrangement joins TRBV2 to TRBJ2-1; possibly TRBD2 for D (5 bases). Deletions cut 6 bases from V and 13 bases from J, with 16 bases between. This CDR3 is 12 amino acids long. Germline V CDR1 and CDR2: SNHLY, FYNNEI. The CDR3, as DNA: TGTGCCAGCAGCCTCGAGGGTGATCATCAGTTCTTC. Residues: CASSLEGDHQFF.

V is TRBV6-5 and J is TRBJ2-2; D is undetermined. V gave up 2 bases and J gave up 1 base, with 11 bases separating them. The germline CDR1 and CDR2 sequences are MNHEY and SVGAGI. The CDR3 contains 16 residues. This CDR3 reads CASSYRAGENTGELFF. The CDR3 nucleotides read TGTGCCAGCAGTTACAGGGCAGGAGAGAACACCGGGGAGCTGTTTTTT.

V is TRBV5-1 and J is TRBJ2-7, with TRBD1 as a possible D gene (6 bases). Per the germline V gene, CDR1 is SGHRS and CDR2 is YFSETQ. The CDR3 is 14 residues long. V lost 2 bases, J lost 2 bases, and 11 bases lay in between. DNA for the CDR3: TGCGCCAGCAGCTTTGGGACACCCACCTACGAGCAGTACTTC. It specifies CASSFGTPTYEQYF.

This clone has more than one count but fewer than ten. The chain links TRBV12-5 to TRBJ2-1, with 8 bases fitting TRBD1. There are 16 residues in the CDR3. In germline, CDR1 is LGHNT, CDR2 FRNRAP. Losses at the gene ends were 0 bases for V and 4 bases for J; bases not matched to a gene: 5. The CDR3 here is CASGLVMGQVYNEQFF. Here the CDR3 DNA reads TGTGCTAGTGGTTTGGTAATGGGACAGGTTTACAATGAGCAGTTCTTC.

V and J are TRBV12-3 or TRBV12-4 and TRBJ2-5; TRBD1 matches 7 bases. This CDR3 contains 13 residues. J was trimmed by 4 bases and V by 2 bases; bases with no gene match: 1. Here the CDR3 reads CASSLNRGETQYF. For the CDR3, the DNA is TGTGCCAGCAGTTTAAACAGGGGAGAGACCCAGTACTTC.

This clone occurred once. V is TRBV27 and J is TRBJ1-6, with D unresolved. V was pared by 8 bases and J by 7 bases, with 12 bases between. Per germline, CDR1 MNHEY and CDR2 SMNVEV (reference sequence). The length of the CDR3 is 13 residues. Written as DNA, the CDR3 is TGTGCCAGCCACGGCTTGCGGAATTCACCCCTCCACTTT. It encodes CASHGLRNSPLHF.

The chain joins TRBV5-1 to TRBJ2-7, with unresolved D. This CDR3 comprises 14 residues. V lost 0 bases and J lost 0, with 7 bases in between. Germline lookup yields CDR1 SGHRS and CDR2 YFSETQ. This chain's CDR3 is CASSLVYGSYEQYF. The CDR3 DNA is TGCGCCAGCAGCTTGGTTTACGGCTCCTACGAGCAGTACTTC.

This chain connects TRBV2 to TRBJ2-1; D may match TRBD1 or TRBD2 (5 bases each). V lost 2 bases to trimming and J lost 2 bases, with 13 bases between them. CDR1 and CDR2 from the germline V gene are SNHLY and FYNNEI. The CDR3 covers 16 residues. CDR3: CASSEIQATTYNEQFF. DNA of the CDR3: TGTGCCAGCAGTGAAATACAGGCGACTACCTACAATGAGCAGTTCTTC.

J is TRBJ1-6 and V is TRBV7-2; D unresolved. Trimming shortened V by 0 bases and J by 6 bases, and 9 bases separated the two germline ends. This CDR3 contains 15 residues. CDR1 is SGHTA, CDR2 FQGNSA, per germline. The CDR3 is CASSLAGRVNSPLHF. For the CDR3, the DNA is TGTGCCAGCAGCTTAGCAGGACGGGTTAATTCACCCCTCCACTTT.

This clone was observed a handful of times. V and J are TRBV13 and TRBJ1-2; D gene unclear. Germline V gene lookup returns CDR1 PRHDT and CDR2 FYEKMQ (reference sequence). Trimming removed 5 bases from V and 5 bases from J, with 9 bases in between. CDR3 length: 12 amino acids. The CDR3 DNA reads as TGTGCCAGCAGCCAACGGGTTTATGGCTACACCTTC. As protein: CASSQRVYGYTF. Combining the CDR3 with reference TRBV13 and TRBJ1-2 gives the whole variable domain AAGVIQSPRHLIKEKRETATLKCYPIPRHDTVYWYQQGPGQDPQFLISFYEKMQSDKGSIPDRFSAQQFSDYHSELNMSSLELGDSALYFCASSQRVYGYTFGSGTRLTVV.

This chain connects TRBV29-1 to TRBJ2-3; the D is unclear. V shed 4 bases and J shed 3 bases, with 11 bases lying between them. This CDR3 contains 13 residues. Germline CDR1 and CDR2: SQVTM and ANQGSEA. As DNA, the CDR3 is TGCAGCGTTGCACCTCAGGCGACAGATACGCAGTATTTT. Its protein is CSVAPQATDTQYF.

The chain joins TRBV14 to TRBJ2-2; D gene unclear. This CDR3 spans 13 amino acids. The V and J ends lost 1 base and 7 bases respectively, with 7 bases between them. The V gene's germline CDR1 is SGHDN and CDR2 FVKESK. The CDR3 sequence is CASSQGLVGELFF. The CDR3, as DNA: TGTGCCAGCAGCCAAGGACTTGTCGGGGAGCTGTTTTTT.

The rearrangement links TRBV3-1 (or the pseudogene TRBV3-2) to TRBJ1-6, with TRBD1 matching over 7 bases. The CDR3 has 15 amino acids. Looked up from germline, CDR1 is LGHDT and CDR2 is YNNKEL (reference sequence). V shed 4 bases and J 7 bases; nucleotides not matched to a gene: 7. CDR3 nucleotide sequence: TGTGCCAGCAGCCCATCAGGGGGGGGGAATTCACCCCTCCACTTT. Translating gives CASSPSGGGNSPLHF.

The chain is built from TRBV19 and TRBJ1-2; no firm D call. The germline V gene encodes CDR1 LNHDA and CDR2 SQIVND (reference sequence). The CDR3 consists of 14 residues. The V end was cut by 3 bases, the J end by 3 bases, with 11 bases between. The CDR3 here is CASSISPGYYGYTF. In DNA, the CDR3 is TGTGCCAGTAGTATTAGCCCGGGTTACTATGGCTACACCTTC.

The J gene is TRBJ1-5, the V gene TRBV20-1; tentative D call: TRBD1 (5 bases). The V gene's germline CDR1 is DFQATT and CDR2 SNEGSKA (reference sequence). The CDR3 is made up of 13 amino acids. Trimming took off 6 bases at V and 2 bases at J, with 11 bases between the two ends. CDR3 in amino acids: CSASDSGNQPQHF. Written as DNA, the CDR3 is TGCAGTGCCAGTGACAGTGGCAATCAGCCCCAGCATTTT.

This clone occurred a few times. The chain carries TRBV4-2 and TRBJ1-2; TRBD1 aligns across 7 bases. The germline V gene has CDR1 LGHNA and CDR2 YNFKEQ. This CDR3 has 14 amino acids. V lost 0 bases and J lost 7; bases outside the gene matches: 5. The DNA of the CDR3 is TGTGCCAGCAGCCAAGACCGGACAGGATTTGGCTACACCTTC. Its translation is CASSQDRTGFGYTF.

CDR3: CASSLGGLGDTEAFF. The DNA of the CDR3 is TGTGCCAGCAGCTTGGGGGGTCTCGGGGACACTGAAGCTTTCTTT. This chain joins TRBV5-4 and TRBJ1-1; D ambiguous. V was trimmed by 0 bases and J by 3 bases, leaving 12 bases between them. Germline CDR1 reads SGHNT; CDR2 reads YYREEE (reference sequence). This CDR3 spans 15 amino acids.

The genes are TRBV19 and TRBJ2-1; TRBD2 aligns across 9 bases. The CDR3 consists of 14 residues. The trim removed 0 bases at V and 11 bases at J, leaving 5 bases unmatched. Germline V gene sequence: CDR1 LNHDA, CDR2 SQIVND (reference sequence). DNA of the CDR3: TGTGCCAGTAGTATAGATCAGACTAGCGGAAAGCAGTTCTTC. Its protein product is CASSIDQTSGKQFF.